This TCR beta chain was captured in a study of cytomegalovirus exposure and HLA in healthy donors. Study-wide results and caveats: Association of fewer than 20,000 TCR beta sequences with HLA alleles was found at 0.05 false discovery rate in a later analysis. No immune exposure information besides CMV serostatus was available. Several V segments, TRBV6-2 and TRBV6-3 among them, could not be told apart and were dropped. Rarity held for most TCR sequences, but there were some public TCRs that occurred in many donors.

Both 60 Vbeta primers and 13 Jbeta primers went into the PCR. Data came from immunoSEQ multiplex PCR; TCRdb stores just in-frame clones and leaves some out. Of about 150,000 clones in the sample, nearly 10% are singletons; the top ten hold approximately 1.7%. J lost 7 bases, V lost 5 bases, and 8 bases had no gene match. CDR1 and CDR2 (germline): LNHDA, SQIVND (reference sequence). The CDR3 has 15 amino acids. Remarks on this clone: The antigen is not known.

The sample was PBMCs. The chain links TRBV19 to TRBJ1-5; 10 bases match TRBD1. The sequence was obtained from a man aged 45-60 years in good health and CMV-seronegative. CDR3 residues: CASSLDRGKGQPQHF. CDR3 nucleotide sequence: TGTGCCAGTAGTTTGGACAGGGGGAAAGGGCAGCCCCAGCATTTT.